This T cell receptor beta chain emerged from a study of spatial heterogeneity in lung cancer. On the study more broadly: Unique TCR and UMI combinations averaged more than ten appearances each in raw reads.

TCRdb used MiXCR to reprocess the 5' RACE reads, holding one entry per CDR3 protein. The profile shows 65,000 to 85,000 distinct CDR3 sequences, approximately 21% of them singletons. Germline V CDR1 and CDR2: SGHRS, YFSETQ. V gave up 4 bases and J gave up 1 base, with 14 bases separating them. The CDR3 has 15 residues. This clonotype has more than one count but fewer than ten. Its antigen is not identified. Study-wide results and limits: Ubiquitous expanded tumor TCRs were observed in blood more at resection than follow-up.

Documented time point: sample taken at primary tumor resection. Whole RNA obtained from tumor, nontumor lung or frozen PBMC underwent sequencing without sorting. Sequences were derived from PBMCs, sampled at surgery. This rearrangement joins TRBV5-1 to TRBJ1-1, with D possibly TRBD1 on 6 matching bases. This clonotype originated in a male donor with early-stage non-small cell lung cancer. Here the CDR3 reads CASSGRTARNTEAFF. DNA for the CDR3: TGCGCCAGCAGCGGACGGACAGCGAGGAACACTGAAGCTTTCTTT. The entire variable domain, with the rest obtained from reference TRBV5-1 and TRBJ1-1, is as follows: KAGVTQTPRYLIKTRGQQVTLSCSPISGHRSVSWYQQTPGQGLQFLFEYFSETQRNKGNFPGRFSGRQFSNSRSEMNVSTLELGDSALYLCASSGRTARNTEAFFGQGTRLTVV.